The 21 T cell receptor beta chains below were found in one sample sequenced in a study of cytotoxic CD8 clonotypes in ibrutinib-treated CLL. Profiled with immunoSEQ multiplex PCR; TCRdb holds only in-frame clones, not every one. The data contain roughly 130,000 clones, around 93% of them singletons. The sample here was PBMCs, taken after 12 months of ibrutinib treatment. The receptors stem from a human donor with chronic lymphocytic leukemia.

This clone was counted once. This chain connects TRBV7-2 to TRBJ2-7, with a weak D call TRBD2 (6 bases). With 6 bases removed from V and 4 bases from J, the gap between germline ends came to 10 bases. This CDR3 has 12 residues. CDR1 is SGHTA and CDR2 is FQGNSA in the germline V gene. The CDR3 bases are TGTGCCAGCAGTCCGGAGGGATACGAGCAGTACTTC. This gives the protein CASSPEGYEQYF. Variable domain in full (rest from reference TRBV7-2 and TRBJ2-7): GAGVSQSPSNKVTEKGKDVELRCDPISGHTALYWYRQSLGQGLEFLIYFQGNSAPDKSGLPSDRFSAERTGGSVSTLTIQRTQQEDSAVYLCASSPEGYEQYFGPGTRLTVT.

In this sample, this clone turned up a few times. The chain recombines TRBV4-1 with TRBJ1-5; D perhaps matches TRBD1 (5 bases). CDR1 and CDR2 (germline): MGHRA, YSYEKL. Trimming left V 3 bases short and J 7 bases short, with 10 bases between. CDR3 length: 13 residues. CDR3 sequence: CASSQLEGQPQHF. The CDR3 DNA follows: TGCGCCAGCAGCCAGTTGGAGGGGCAGCCCCAGCATTTT.

The chain links TRBV19 to TRBJ2-2; 16 nucleotides align to TRBD2. V was clipped by 7 bases and J by 6 bases; unmatched bases: 11. This CDR3 has 18 residues. Looked up from germline, CDR1 is LNHDA and CDR2 is SQIVND (reference sequence). CDR3 residues: CASTPQSGLAGGPGELFF. CDR3 nucleotides: TGTGCCAGTACCCCCCAGTCGGGACTAGCGGGAGGGCCCGGGGAGCTGTTTTTT. Drawing the rest from reference TRBV19 and TRBJ2-2, the complete variable domain is DGGITQSPKYLFRKEGQNVTLSCEQNLNHDAMYWYRQDPGQGLRLIYYSQIVNDFQKGDIAEGYSVSREKKESFPLTVTSAQKNPTAFYLCASTPQSGLAGGPGELFFGEGSRLTVL.

V and J are TRBV7-2 and TRBJ2-5; D unresolved. The CDR3 spans 14 residues. Germline V gene sequence: CDR1 SGHTA, CDR2 FQGNSA. The germline V and J ends were trimmed by 7 bases and 0 bases, with 12 bases remaining between them. This CDR3 is CASIFLTNQETQYF. The CDR3 DNA follows: TGTGCCAGCATCTTTTTGACAAACCAAGAGACCCAGTACTTC. Filled out from reference TRBV7-2 and TRBJ2-5, the complete variable domain reads GAGVSQSPSNKVTEKGKDVELRCDPISGHTALYWYRQSLGQGLEFLIYFQGNSAPDKSGLPSDRFSAERTGGSVSTLTIQRTQQEDSAVYLCASIFLTNQETQYFGPGTRLLVL.

J is TRBJ1-2 and V is TRBV11-2; D is perhaps TRBD1 (6 bases). V lost 2 bases and J lost 4, with 11 bases in between. CDR3 length: 14 residues. From germline, CDR1 is SGHAT and CDR2 FQNNGV. Here the CDR3 DNA reads TGTGCCAGCAGCTTACTGGACAGCACCTATGGCTACACCTTC. Its translation: CASSLLDSTYGYTF.

This clone has a handful of counts. This rearrangement joins TRBV6-6 to TRBJ1-4; D gene ambiguous. CDR1 is MNHNY, CDR2 SVGAGI, per germline (reference sequence). The CDR3 runs 13 residues. The CDR3 here is CAASSSTNEKLFF. The CDR3 DNA reads as TGTGCAGCAAGCAGCTCAACTAATGAAAAACTGTTTTTT.

The chain carries TRBV12-5 and TRBJ1-2, with a possible D match to TRBD1 (6 bases). CDR3 size: 14 residues. Trimming shortened V by 2 bases and J by 7 bases, and 14 bases separated the two germline ends. The germline V gene has CDR1 LGHNT and CDR2 FRNRAP. The CDR3 sequence: CASGLWGAVPGYTF. The CDR3 coding sequence is TGTGCTAGTGGTTTGTGGGGGGCCGTGCCTGGCTACACCTTC.

This rearrangement joins TRBV30 to TRBJ2-3, with a possible D match to TRBD2 (5 bases). This CDR3 comprises 11 residues. The germline V gene has CDR1 GTSNPN and CDR2 SVGIG (reference sequence). CDR3 DNA sequence: TGTGCACTAGGGAGTACAGATACGCAGTATTTT. Its protein is CALGSTDTQYF.

The chain links TRBV9 to TRBJ1-1; D may be TRBD1 (6 bases). This CDR3 contains 16 residues. Per germline, CDR1 SGDLS and CDR2 YYNGEE. The V end lost 3 bases, the J end lost 10 bases, and 25 bases lay between the germline ends. CDR3 DNA: TGTGCCAGCAGCGCCCTCCTAACAGGGAAATCGGAGGGAGCTTTCTTT. Its protein product is CASSALLTGKSEGAFF.

This sequence joins TRBV28 and TRBJ1-2, with D possibly TRBD1 on 6 matching bases. CDR1 and CDR2 from the germline V gene are MDHEN and SYDVKM. The ends were cut back, 7 bases at V and 4 bases at J, with 16 bases in the middle. This CDR3 has 14 residues. The CDR3 nucleotides are TGTGCCAGCACCCTCCGAGGGGGACTCTATGGCTACACCTTC. Translating gives CASTLRGGLYGYTF.

The J gene is TRBJ2-2, the V gene TRBV6-1, with 8 bases identical to TRBD1. Per germline, CDR1 MNHNS and CDR2 SASEGT. The V and J ends lost 6 bases and 0 bases, in that order; junction bases with no gene match: 3. This CDR3 is built from 15 residues. The CDR3 DNA sequence: TGTGCCAGCAGGACAGGGGACTCGAACACCGGGGAGCTGTTTTTT. This codes for CASRTGDSNTGELFF.

This clone came up a few times. V usage is TRBV9 and J usage is TRBJ2-2; tentatively, D is TRBD2 (6 bases). V lost 3 bases and J 2 bases, leaving 11 bases between the germline ends. The CDR3 spans 15 residues. Germline lookup yields CDR1 SGDLS and CDR2 YYNGEE. CDR3 sequence reads: CASSADYYNTGELFF. The CDR3 coding sequence is TGTGCCAGCAGCGCGGACTATTACAACACCGGGGAGCTGTTTTTT.

The chain is built from TRBV5-4 and TRBJ2-1, with TRBD2 matching over 7 bases. J gave up 2 bases and V 0 bases, and 8 bases lay outside the gene matches. Looked up from germline, CDR1 is SGHNT and CDR2 is YYREEE (reference sequence). There are 17 residues in the CDR3. CDR3 residues: CASSLDPGGLPYNEQFF. DNA for the CDR3: TGTGCCAGCAGCTTGGACCCGGGGGGTCTACCCTACAATGAGCAGTTCTTC.

This clone appeared once. The chain carries TRBV18 and TRBJ1-1, with 7 bases lining up with TRBD1. This CDR3 has 13 residues. Germline-derived CDR1 and CDR2 are KGHSH and LQKENI. V shed 2 bases and J 7 bases; nucleotides not matched to a gene: 4. DNA for the CDR3: TGTGCCAGCTCACCAAAGACAGGGATTGAAGCTTTCTTT. Translating it yields CASSPKTGIEAFF.

A single count supports this clone. This sequence joins TRBV18 and TRBJ1-2; D might be TRBD1 (5 bases). Per germline, CDR1 KGHSH and CDR2 LQKENI. Trimming cost V 2 bases and J 5 bases, with 15 bases left between them. CDR3 size: 15 residues. This chain's CDR3 is CASSPEIDRIYGYTF. The CDR3 nucleotides read TGTGCCAGCTCACCAGAGATCGACAGAATATATGGCTACACCTTC.

This clone was counted a few times. The V and J genes are TRBV5-6 and TRBJ2-7, with TRBD1 matching over 8 bases. The CDR3 runs 14 residues. Germline loops: CDR1 SGHDT, CDR2 YYEEEE. Trimming took 2 bases from V and 7 from J; bases not matched to a gene: 8. In nucleotides, the CDR3 is TGTGCCAGCAGCTTTACAGGGGGTCATCGGGAGCAGTACTTC. Translating it yields CASSFTGGHREQYF. The variable domain in full, with the rest retrieved from reference TRBV5-6 and TRBJ2-7, is DAGVTQSPTHLIKTRGQQVTLRCSPKSGHDTVSWYQQALGQGPQFIFQYYEEEERQRGNFPDRFSGHQFPNYSSELNVNALLLGDSALYLCASSFTGGHREQYFGPGTRLTVT.

This rearrangement joins TRBV5-8 to TRBJ2-7; the D gene is possibly TRBD2 (5 bases). V was shortened by 3 bases and J by 2 bases, with 9 bases between the two germline ends. Germline V gene lookup returns CDR1 SGHTS and CDR2 YDEGEE. The CDR3 runs 13 residues. The DNA of the CDR3 is TGTGCCAGCAGCTCTGGACTCACCTACGAGCAGTACTTC. Translating it yields CASSSGLTYEQYF.

The chain carries TRBV9 and TRBJ2-7; 8 bases are a match to TRBD2. CDR3 length equals 15 residues. The germline gives CDR1 SGDLS, CDR2 YYNGEE. The V segment lost 0 bases and the J segment 2 bases; nucleotides outside the gene matches: 4. The CDR3 protein is CASSVGAGEAYEQYF. CDR3 in DNA: TGTGCCAGCAGCGTAGGAGCGGGAGAGGCCTACGAGCAGTACTTC.

The chain recombines TRBV27 with TRBJ2-1, with D perhaps TRBD1 (6 bases). Per germline, CDR1 MNHEY and CDR2 SMNVEV (reference sequence). Between the trimmed V and J ends, which lost 9 bases and 0 bases, there was a span of 15 bases. The CDR3 runs 15 residues. Here the CDR3 DNA reads TGTGCCAGTCTGGCCGGGACACTCTCCTACAATGAGCAGTTCTTC. Its protein product is CASLAGTLSYNEQFF.

This clone was seen only a few times. CDR3: CASSQEFPSRQPQHF. The CDR3 region has the DNA TGCGCCAGCAGCCAAGAGTTCCCGTCTCGGCAGCCCCAGCATTTT. V is TRBV4-1 and J is TRBJ1-5; D is unresolved. CDR1 and CDR2 (germline): MGHRA, YSYEKL. CDR3 length: 15 amino acids. V shed 0 bases and J shed 7 bases, with 13 bases lying between them.

V gene TRBV5-6 combines with J gene TRBJ2-2; 14 positions agree with TRBD2. This CDR3 has 17 amino acids. Trimming removed 4 bases from V and 7 bases from J; junction bases left unmatched: 9. Germline-derived CDR1 and CDR2 are SGHDT and YYEEEE. CDR3 protein: CASSHGTSGGSYGELFF. CDR3 DNA sequence: TGTGCCAGCAGCCACGGGACTAGCGGGGGATCATACGGGGAGCTGTTTTTT.